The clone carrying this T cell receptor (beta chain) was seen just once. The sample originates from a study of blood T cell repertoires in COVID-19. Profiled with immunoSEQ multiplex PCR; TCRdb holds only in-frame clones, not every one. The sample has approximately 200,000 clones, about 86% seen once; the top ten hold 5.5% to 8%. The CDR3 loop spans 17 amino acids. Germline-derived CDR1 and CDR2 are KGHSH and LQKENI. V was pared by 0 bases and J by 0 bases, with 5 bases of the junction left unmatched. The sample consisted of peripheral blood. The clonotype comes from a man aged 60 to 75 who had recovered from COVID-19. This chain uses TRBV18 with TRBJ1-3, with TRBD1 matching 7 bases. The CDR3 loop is CASSPPGTVHSGNTIYF. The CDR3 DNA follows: TGTGCCAGCTCACCACCCGGGACAGTGCACTCTGGAAACACCATATATTTT. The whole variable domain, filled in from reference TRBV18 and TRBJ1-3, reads NAGVMQNPRHLVRRRGQEARLRCSPMKGHSHVYWYRQLPEEGLKFMVYLQKENIIDESGMPKERFSAEFPKEGPSILRIQQVVRGDSAAYFCASSPPGTVHSGNTIYFGEGSWLTVV.